This is a list of T cell receptor beta chains from one sample in a study of blood T cells in healthy people across ages. MiXCR, applied by TCRdb to the 5' RACE reads, yields one record per CDR3 protein. The table lists approximately 830,000 distinct CDR3 sequences, 55% to 65% of them singletons. The sample comprised blood. The receptors here all came from a man younger than 40 in good health. Each CDR3 is given with its conserved first and last residue. A D gene is named only where the DNA matches it firmly. For some rows the clone size is stated as once, few or many, or as a class when expanded; others skip it.

v_call	d_call	j_call	clone_size	cdr3_aa	cdr3_nt
TRBV4-2	TRBD1	TRBJ1-2	NA	CASSHAQGADRDGYTF	TGTGCCAGCAGCCACGCCCAGGGGGCAGATCGGGATGGCTACACCTTC
TRBV20-1	NA	TRBJ2-3	NA	CSAPGPSTDTQYF	TGCAGTGCTCCCGGACCAAGCACAGATACGCAGTATTTT
TRBV28	TRBD1	TRBJ1-4	NA	CASSPPTGANEKLFF	TGTGCCAGCAGTCCCCCGACAGGGGCTAATGAAAAACTGTTTTTT
TRBV4-2	TRBD2	TRBJ2-3	few	CASSQMLAASTDTQYF	TGCGCCAGCAGCCAAATGCTAGCGGCTAGCACAGATACGCAGTATTTT
TRBV10-3	TRBD2	TRBJ2-7	NA	CAISSRDYTEDYEQYF	TGTGCCATCAGTTCCCGGGACTATACTGAGGACTACGAGCAGTACTTC
TRBV4-3	NA	TRBJ2-3	once	CASSQDRGMGTDTQYF	TGCGCCAGCAGCCAAGATAGGGGAATGGGCACAGATACGCAGTATTTT
TRBV9	NA	TRBJ1-2	NA	CASSVDRGGYTF	TGTGCCAGCAGCGTAGATCGGGGTGGCTACACCTTC
TRBV10-3	TRBD2	TRBJ2-4	few	CAISPGLAGGQAKNIQYF	TGTGCCATCAGCCCGGGACTAGCGGGGGGGCAGGCCAAAAACATTCAGTACTTC
TRBV7-2	TRBD1	TRBJ2-1	NA	CVSSKTGSGNEQFF	TGTGTCAGCAGCAAGACAGGGAGTGGAAATGAGCAGTTCTTC
TRBV12-3/TRBV12-4	NA	TRBJ1-2	NA	CTSSPQRVYTF	TGTACCAGCAGTCCACAGCGGGTTTACACCTTC
TRBV21-1	NA	TRBJ2-3	NA	CASPVSGGGTDTQYF	TGTGCCAGCCCAGTTAGCGGGGGGGGAACAGATACGCAGTATTTT
TRBV6-2/TRBV6-3	NA	TRBJ2-1	NA	CASSKQDLNEQFF	TGTGCCAGCAGTAAACAGGACCTCAATGAGCAGTTCTTC
TRBV6-5	NA	TRBJ2-7	few	CASSYSAKAYEQYF	TGTGCCAGCAGTTACTCGGCCAAGGCTTACGAGCAGTACTTC
TRBV5-1	TRBD2	TRBJ2-4	few	CASSFGGGANGEQYF	TGCGCCAGCAGCTTCGGCGGGGGGGCGAATGGTGAGCAGTACTTC
TRBV7-3	TRBD2	TRBJ2-1	NA	CASSLRVAGGSYNEQFF	TGTGCCAGCAGCTTAAGGGTAGCGGGGGGGTCCTACAATGAGCAGTTCTTC
TRBV20-1	TRBD2	TRBJ2-1	NA	CSARARTSGNWGNEQFF	TGCAGTGCTAGAGCGCGGACTAGCGGGAATTGGGGCAATGAGCAGTTCTTC
TRBV3-1	NA	TRBJ2-5	NA	CASSLQGWGTQYF	TGTGCCAGCAGCCTACAGGGATGGGGGACCCAGTACTTC
TRBV12-3/TRBV12-4	NA	TRBJ2-2	NA	CASSLVAELTGELFF	TGTGCCAGCAGTTTAGTTGCAGAGTTGACCGGGGAGCTGTTTTTT
TRBV7-8	TRBD1	TRBJ1-4	NA	CASSYTGTGLEKLFF	TGTGCCAGCAGCTATACCGGGACAGGGTTGGAAAAACTGTTTTTT
TRBV28	TRBD2	TRBJ2-7	few	CASSLRGGVYEQYF	TGTGCCAGCAGTTTACGGGGGGGCGTGTACGAGCAGTACTTC
TRBV5-1	TRBD2	TRBJ2-5	NA	CASSPPTSGGTETQYF	TGCGCCAGCAGCCCCCCGACTAGCGGGGGAACGGAGACCCAGTACTTC
TRBV7-2	NA	TRBJ2-4	NA	CASSLAPSTGRVRPQYF	TGTGCCAGCAGCTTAGCCCCCAGTACAGGGAGGGTGAGGCCCCAGTACTTC
TRBV11-2	NA	TRBJ2-3	NA	CASSPHGGRADTQYF	TGTGCCAGCAGCCCACACGGGGGTCGAGCAGATACGCAGTATTTT
TRBV6-2/TRBV6-3	NA	TRBJ2-5	NA	CASSYSPPETQYF	TGTGCCAGCAGTTACTCTCCACCGGAGACCCAGTACTTC
TRBV4-3	NA	TRBJ2-7	NA	CASSQDPDSLYEQYF	TGCGCCAGCAGCCAAGATCCGGACAGTCTCTACGAGCAGTACTTC
TRBV20-1	TRBD1	TRBJ2-5	NA	CSARGHRGEQETQYF	TGCAGTGCTAGAGGCCACAGGGGAGAACAAGAGACCCAGTACTTC
TRBV4-2	NA	TRBJ2-5	NA	CASSQGASGERTQYF	TGTGCCAGCAGCCAAGGCGCCTCAGGGGAGAGAACCCAGTACTTC
TRBV14	NA	TRBJ2-7	NA	CASRRTAYYEQYF	TGTGCCAGCAGGAGGACTGCCTACTACGAGCAGTACTTC
TRBV10-3	NA	TRBJ2-1	few	CAIGGYSDEQFF	TGTGCCATCGGGGGCTACTCTGATGAGCAGTTCTTC
TRBV10-3	TRBD1	TRBJ2-5	NA	CAISERGTGAPQETQYF	TGTGCCATCAGTGAGCGCGGGACAGGCGCCCCCCAAGAGACCCAGTACTTC
TRBV28	TRBD2	TRBJ2-1	NA	CASSLPGGTSGGANEQFF	TGTGCCAGCAGCCTCCCCGGCGGGACTAGCGGGGGGGCGAATGAGCAGTTCTTC
TRBV7-6	NA	TRBJ2-2	few	CASSLAFGQGNTGELFF	TGTGCCAGCAGCTTAGCGTTCGGGCAGGGGAACACCGGGGAGCTGTTTTTT
TRBV4-3	NA	TRBJ1-4	NA	CASSQDRAEKLFF	TGCGCCAGCAGCCAAGACAGGGCTGAAAAACTGTTTTTT
TRBV5-6	TRBD2	TRBJ2-3	NA	CASSPPGGGIDTQYF	TGTGCCAGCAGCCCGCCCGGCGGGGGGATAGATACGCAGTATTTT
TRBV25-1	TRBD1	TRBJ1-2	once	CASSERQGQANYGYTF	TGTGCCAGCAGTGAACGTCAGGGACAGGCTAACTATGGCTACACCTTC
TRBV5-1	TRBD2	TRBJ2-7	NA	CASSVVPGAGGSYEQYF	TGCGCCAGCAGCGTAGTCCCCGGCGCGGGGGGCTCCTACGAGCAGTACTTC
TRBV5-1	TRBD2	TRBJ2-5	NA	CASSPSSGIQETQYF	TGCGCCAGCAGTCCCTCTAGCGGAATCCAAGAGACCCAGTACTTC
TRBV7-2	NA	TRBJ2-1	NA	CASSLVVGVRNEQFF	TGTGCCAGCAGCTTAGTAGTAGGAGTCCGGAATGAGCAGTTCTTC
TRBV7-9	NA	TRBJ2-7	NA	CASTFPGQSYEQYF	TGTGCCAGCACCTTCCCCGGACAGTCCTACGAGCAGTACTTC
TRBV6-5	NA	TRBJ2-1	NA	CASSYQGLQFF	TGTGCCAGCAGTTATCAGGGACTGCAGTTCTTC
TRBV7-2	NA	TRBJ2-7	many	CASSLMSGAGYEQYF	TGTGCCAGCAGCTTAATGTCGGGGGCAGGTTACGAGCAGTACTTC
TRBV7-2	NA	TRBJ2-1	NA	CASSFADRDNEQFF	TGTGCCAGCAGCTTCGCAGACAGAGACAATGAGCAGTTCTTC
TRBV6-2/TRBV6-3	TRBD1	TRBJ2-1	NA	CAGGTGGNEQFF	TGTGCCGGGGGTACAGGGGGAAATGAGCAGTTCTTC
TRBV12-3/TRBV12-4	NA	TRBJ2-1	NA	CASSLVPETQFF	TGTGCCAGCAGTTTAGTCCCAGAGACCCAGTTCTTC
TRBV27	TRBD2	TRBJ2-3	NA	CASSLWSGGVENTQYF	TGTGCCAGCAGTTTATGGAGCGGGGGGGTCGAGAATACGCAGTATTTT
TRBV6-1	TRBD1	TRBJ2-7	few	CASRVRQGYSYEQYF	TGTGCCAGCAGAGTAAGACAGGGATACTCCTACGAGCAGTACTTC
TRBV9	TRBD2	TRBJ2-7	NA	CASSASGAPYEQYF	TGTGCCAGCAGCGCTAGCGGGGCCCCCTACGAGCAGTACTTC
TRBV7-2	TRBD1	TRBJ1-2	NA	CASSLLQGVLGYTF	TGTGCCAGCAGCTTATTGCAGGGGGTCTTGGGCTACACCTTC
TRBV28	NA	TRBJ2-7	few	CASRRTGFYEQYF	TGTGCCAGCAGGCGAACAGGGTTCTACGAGCAGTACTTC
TRBV20-1	NA	TRBJ2-1	NA	CSAHSGSSYNEQFF	TGCAGTGCTCATAGCGGAAGCTCCTACAATGAGCAGTTCTTC
TRBV5-1	NA	TRBJ2-7	NA	CASSSDGTYSYEQYF	TGCGCCAGCAGCTCGGACGGGACTTATTCCTACGAGCAGTACTTC
TRBV11-2	NA	TRBJ2-1	NA	CASSLDSRGLDEQFF	TGTGCCAGCAGCTTAGATTCCAGGGGTCTGGATGAGCAGTTCTTC
TRBV18	NA	TRBJ2-3	NA	CAGRSDSTDTQYF	TGTGCCGGACGTTCAGACAGCACAGATACGCAGTATTTT